A selection of T cell receptor beta chains follows, all from one sample in a study of blood T cell repertoires in COVID-19. Data came from immunoSEQ multiplex PCR; TCRdb stores just in-frame clones and leaves some out. Of roughly 200,000 clones listed, about 83% are singletons. Sequencing was performed on peripheral blood. All receptors come from a woman aged 25-40 years with COVID-19, enrolled during active disease. CDR3s include the opening cysteine and the closing phenylalanine or tryptophan. The order of the fields is V gene, clone size, D gene, J gene, CDR3 DNA, CDR3 protein. A D gene is named only where the DNA matches it firmly. Not all rows give a size; the values are once, few, many and, for expanded clones, a class.

V: TRBV11-2
size: NA
D: TRBD2
J: TRBJ2-5
DNA: TGTGCCAGCAGCCCCCCCCAGCGGGAGGAGACCCAGTACTTC
CDR3: CASSPPQREETQYF

V: TRBV7-9
size: NA
D: NA
J: TRBJ2-7
DNA: TGTGCCAGCAGCTTAGGGACAGCGTCCTACGAGCAGTACTTC
CDR3: CASSLGTASYEQYF

V: TRBV2
size: few
D: TRBD1
J: TRBJ1-5
DNA: TGTGCCAGCAGTGCTGACAGGGTAGGGCCCCAGCATTTT
CDR3: CASSADRVGPQHF

V: TRBV12-3/TRBV12-4
size: NA
D: TRBD1
J: TRBJ1-2
DNA: TGTGCCAGCAGTTTAGGAGGACAGGCCGTACGTGCCTTC
CDR3: CASSLGGQAVRAF

V: TRBV7-9
size: NA
D: TRBD2
J: TRBJ2-1
DNA: TGTGCCAGCAGCTTATCTTGGGGGGGGCAGTTCTTC
CDR3: CASSLSWGGQFF

V: TRBV6-6
size: NA
D: NA
J: TRBJ1-2
DNA: TGTGCCTCCTGCCCAGTAACCCCTTCCTATGGCTACACCTTC
CDR3: CASCPVTPSYGYTF

V: TRBV7-7
size: NA
D: NA
J: TRBJ1-5
DNA: TGTGCCAGCAGTCGGGGTAGCAATCAGCCCCAGCATTTT
CDR3: CASSRGSNQPQHF

V: TRBV4-1
size: NA
D: NA
J: TRBJ1-1
DNA: TGCGCCAGCAGCCAAGATGGGGGGGCGACTGAAGCTTTCTTT
CDR3: CASSQDGGATEAFF

V: TRBV6-6
size: NA
D: TRBD1
J: TRBJ1-5
DNA: TGTGCCAGCAGAAACAGGGGCAGCAGCAATCAGCCCCAGCATTTT
CDR3: CASRNRGSSNQPQHF

V: TRBV7-9
size: once
D: NA
J: TRBJ2-1
DNA: TGTGCCAGCAGCTTTAATTTAGTAAACGGGCAGTTCTTC
CDR3: CASSFNLVNGQFF

V: TRBV14
size: once
D: NA
J: TRBJ2-5
DNA: TGTGCCAGCAGCCAACTAACCGGGGGAAGGGAGACCCAGTACTTC
CDR3: CASSQLTGGRETQYF

V: TRBV7-9
size: NA
D: TRBD1
J: TRBJ1-4
DNA: TGTGCCAGCAGCTCTTCAGGGGGAAATGAAAAACTGTTTTTT
CDR3: CASSSSGGNEKLFF

V: TRBV5-1
size: NA
D: NA
J: TRBJ2-5
DNA: TGCGCCAGCCATTCAGGGGGGCAAGAGACCCAGTACTTC
CDR3: CASHSGGQETQYF

V: TRBV9
size: NA
D: TRBD1
J: TRBJ1-2
DNA: TGTGCCAGCAGCGCTCGAGGGGGCGGCTATGGCTACACCTTC
CDR3: CASSARGGGYGYTF

V: TRBV5-4
size: NA
D: NA
J: TRBJ2-7
DNA: TGTGCCAGCAGCTTGGGAGATGAGGTGCAGTACTTC
CDR3: CASSLGDEVQYF

V: TRBV10-3
size: NA
D: TRBD1
J: TRBJ2-2
DNA: TGTGCCATCAGCCGACAGGGGCTCAACACCGGGGAGCTGTTTTTT
CDR3: CAISRQGLNTGELFF

V: TRBV11-1
size: NA
D: TRBD1
J: TRBJ2-3
DNA: TGTGCCAGCAGCCCCCGGACAGGGAGGACAGATACGCAGTATTTT
CDR3: CASSPRTGRTDTQYF